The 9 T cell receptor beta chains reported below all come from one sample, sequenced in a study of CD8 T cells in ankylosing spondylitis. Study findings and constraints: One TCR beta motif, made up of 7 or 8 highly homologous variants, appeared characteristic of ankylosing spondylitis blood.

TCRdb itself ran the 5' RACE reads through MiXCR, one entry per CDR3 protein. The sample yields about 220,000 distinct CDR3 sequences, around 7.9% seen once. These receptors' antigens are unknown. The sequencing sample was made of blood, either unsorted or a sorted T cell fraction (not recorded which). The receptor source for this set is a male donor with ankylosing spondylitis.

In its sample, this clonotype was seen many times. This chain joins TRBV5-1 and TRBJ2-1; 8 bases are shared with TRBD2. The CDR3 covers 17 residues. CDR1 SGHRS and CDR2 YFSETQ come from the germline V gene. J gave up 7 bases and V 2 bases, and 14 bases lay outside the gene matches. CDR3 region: CASSFLTAGGGLNEQFF. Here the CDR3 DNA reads TGCGCCAGCAGCTTCCTGACAGCCGGGGGGGGCTTGAATGAGCAGTTCTTC.

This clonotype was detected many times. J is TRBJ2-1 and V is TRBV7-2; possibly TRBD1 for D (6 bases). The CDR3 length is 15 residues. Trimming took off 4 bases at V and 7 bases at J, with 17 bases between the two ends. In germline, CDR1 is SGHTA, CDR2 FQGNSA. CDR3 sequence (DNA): TGTGCCAGCAGCTCATCCGGGACATTAAGAAATGAGCAGTTCTTC. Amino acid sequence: CASSSSGTLRNEQFF.

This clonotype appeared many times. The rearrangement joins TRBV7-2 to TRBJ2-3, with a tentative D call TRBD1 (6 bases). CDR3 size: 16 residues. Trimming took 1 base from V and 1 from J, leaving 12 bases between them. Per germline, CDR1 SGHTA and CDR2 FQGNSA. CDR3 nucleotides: TGTGCCAGCAGCTTAGGAGTGGGGGCCGGCACAGATACGCAGTATTTT. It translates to CASSLGVGAGTDTQYF.

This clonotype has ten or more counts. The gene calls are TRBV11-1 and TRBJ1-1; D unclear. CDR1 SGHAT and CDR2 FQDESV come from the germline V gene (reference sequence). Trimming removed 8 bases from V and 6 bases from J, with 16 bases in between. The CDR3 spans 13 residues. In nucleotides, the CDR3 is TGTGCCAGCGCCGCGGTTATGGTGCCTGAAGCTTTCTTT. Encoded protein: CASAAVMVPEAFF.

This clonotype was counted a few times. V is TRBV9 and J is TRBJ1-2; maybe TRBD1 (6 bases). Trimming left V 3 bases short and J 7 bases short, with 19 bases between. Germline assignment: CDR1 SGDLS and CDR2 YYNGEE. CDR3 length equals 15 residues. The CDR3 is CASSAEAGGKPGYTF. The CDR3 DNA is TGTGCCAGCAGCGCCGAAGCGGGGGGCAAGCCTGGCTACACCTTC.

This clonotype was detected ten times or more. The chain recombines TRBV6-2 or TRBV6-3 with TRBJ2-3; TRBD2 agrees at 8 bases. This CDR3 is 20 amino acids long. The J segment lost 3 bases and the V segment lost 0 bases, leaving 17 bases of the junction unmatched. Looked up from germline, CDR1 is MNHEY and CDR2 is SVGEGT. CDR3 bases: TGTGCCAGCAGTTACTCGAAAGCAAGCGGGAGTTCTCCGGGTACAGATACGCAGTATTTT. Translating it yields CASSYSKASGSSPGTDTQYF.

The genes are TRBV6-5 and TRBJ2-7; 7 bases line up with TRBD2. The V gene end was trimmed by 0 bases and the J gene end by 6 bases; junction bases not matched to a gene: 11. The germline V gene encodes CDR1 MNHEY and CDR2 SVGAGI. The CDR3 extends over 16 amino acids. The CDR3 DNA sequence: TGTGCCAGCAGTTACTCGATTCTGGCGGGAGACAGCGAGCAGTACTTC. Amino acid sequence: CASSYSILAGDSEQYF.

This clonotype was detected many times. The CDR3 DNA is TGCAGTGCATTTGAGGGTTGGGGCAATCAGCCCCAGCATTTT. This encodes CSAFEGWGNQPQHF. The rearrangement joins TRBV20-1 to TRBJ1-5; no reliable D call. V gave up 6 bases and J gave up 2 bases, with 14 bases separating them. The CDR3 runs 14 residues. Germline V gene lookup returns CDR1 DFQATT and CDR2 SNEGSKA (reference sequence).

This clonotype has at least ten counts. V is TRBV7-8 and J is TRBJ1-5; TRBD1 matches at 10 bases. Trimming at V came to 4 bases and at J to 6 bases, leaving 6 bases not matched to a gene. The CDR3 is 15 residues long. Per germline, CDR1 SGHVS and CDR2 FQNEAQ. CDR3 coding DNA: TGTGCCAGCAGCTCTTCCGGGACAGGGGTTCAGCCCCAGCATTTT. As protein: CASSSSGTGVQPQHF.